In this sample, the clone carrying this TCR beta chain turned up many times. Its antigen is currently unknown. This sample is part of a study of neurological immune-mediated disorders. Study outcomes and limitations: The greatest TCR clonal expansion occurred in HTLV-1-associated myelopathy and the least in multiple sclerosis, which fell below healthy controls. No CDR3 amino acid sequences recurred among expanded clones across subjects, suggesting private repertoires in all groups.

cDNA synthesis was performed by 5'RACE with 10-nucleotide random UMIs. From the 5' RACE reads, TCRdb called clonotypes with MiXCR, one entry per CDR3 protein. The top ten clones hold over 20% of a sample with about 50,000 distinct CDR3 sequences, 10% of them seen once. The CDR3 spans 14 residues. Unmatched junction bases numbered 5, after V lost 3 bases and J lost 5 bases. Germline V gene lookup returns CDR1 SGHRS and CDR2 YFSETQ. This sequence joins TRBV5-1 and TRBJ2-1; 7 bases agree with TRBD1. The sample taken for sequencing was PBMCs. The TCR comes from a woman in her thirties or forties with HTLV-1-associated myelopathy (HAM/TSP). The CDR3 here is CASSSQGVDNEQFF. The CDR3 coding sequence is TGCGCCAGCAGCTCTCAGGGGGTCGACAATGAGCAGTTCTTC. The entire variable domain, with the rest obtained from reference TRBV5-1 and TRBJ2-1, is as follows: KAGVTQTPRYLIKTRGQQVTLSCSPISGHRSVSWYQQTPGQGLQFLFEYFSETQRNKGNFPGRFSGRQFSNSRSEMNVSTLELGDSALYLCASSSQGVDNEQFFGPGTRLTVL.